This record covers a single T cell receptor beta chain. Its target is not known. The sample is drawn from a study of response to subunit inactivated influenza vaccine. General study findings and limits: With each seasonal influenza vaccination, the authors suggested, few new T cells are recruited.

Each CDR3 protein gets one entry after TCRdb re-called the RT-PCR reads with MiXCR. The data hold hundreds of thousands of distinct CDR3 sequences, with about 11% observed a single time. The germline CDR1 and CDR2 sequences are WNHNN and SYGVQD (reference sequence). This CDR3 has 15 amino acids. V dropped 5 bases and J dropped 5; count of bases not matched to a gene: 10. The sample was also reused in another study, on T cells expressing NK-cell markers. That paper states: The authors made TCR beta cDNA libraries by 5'RACE template switching. This switching added a universal primer site and UMIs. There were seven HCMV-seropositive donors and one seronegative donor among the eight sequenced. Anti-gamma-delta TCR antibody use in several experiments restricted sorting to alpha-beta TCR T cells. Dominance of the CD3+CD56-NKG2C+ fraction by these clonotypes also held in several donors.

This receptor was taken from a man in his fifties or sixties who received an inactivated influenza vaccine. This specimen consisted of PBMCs from blood, obtained on the day of vaccination. V gene TRBV10-1 combines with J gene TRBJ2-7, with 9 bases that match TRBD1. DNA for the CDR3: TGCGCCAGCAGTAGGACGGGACAGGGTTTCGACGAGCAGTACTTC. Translated, it gives CASSRTGQGFDEQYF.